The text below deals with one TCR beta chain. This sample is part of a study of blood T cell repertoires in COVID-19. Trimming shortened V by 5 bases and J by 4 bases, and 20 bases separated the two germline ends. The length of the CDR3 is 16 residues. From germline, CDR1 is LNHDA and CDR2 SQIVND (reference sequence). The recovered donors of Cohort 3 showed two negative PCRs, clearance, or symptom resolution. Profiled with immunoSEQ multiplex PCR; TCRdb holds only in-frame clones, not every one. The data contain about 180,000 clones, roughly 82% of them singletons. The chain joins TRBV19 to TRBJ1-2; D unclear. This receptor was identified in a woman aged 30 to 39 who had recovered from COVID-19. The sample taken for sequencing was PBMCs or T cells enriched from blood (not recorded which). DNA of the CDR3: TGTGCCAGTAGTGACTCGCTCGGGTCTCCGTTCTATGGCTACACCTTC. Its translation: CASSDSLGSPFYGYTF. The whole variable domain, remainder taken from reference TRBV19 and TRBJ1-2, is DGGITQSPKYLFRKEGQNVTLSCEQNLNHDAMYWYRQDPGQGLRLIYYSQIVNDFQKGDIAEGYSVSREKKESFPLTVTSAQKNPTAFYLCASSDSLGSPFYGYTFGSGTRLTVV.